The 5 T cell receptor beta chains below all came from one sample that was sequenced in a study of T cells in Graves' hyperthyroidism and ophthalmopathy. Authors of the study amplified TCR beta CDR3 regions from RNA transcripts. HTBI primers were employed in a first-round RT-PCR of the TCR CDR3. Each CDR3 protein is one row after TCRdb ran MiXCR on the multiplex PCR reads. The sample lists about 270,000 distinct CDR3 sequences, less than 30% occurring once. Sequencing used blood. The source is a man aged 40-49 years with Graves' hyperthyroidism that later progressed to Graves' ophthalmopathy.

This clonotype was seen many times. This CDR3 is missing its conserved last phenylalanine or tryptophan, likely due to a read error. The chain combines TRBV19 with TRBJ1-5; no clear D gene. The germline CDR1 and CDR2 sequences are LNHDA and SQIVND (reference sequence). The CDR3 runs 15 residues. V was shortened by 7 bases and J by 0 bases, with 13 bases between the two germline ends. The CDR3 spells CASTEGLISNQPQHL. The CDR3 nucleotides are TGTGCCAGTACGGAAGGATTAATTAGCAATCAGCCCCAGCATCTT.

Here the CDR3 reads CSVVPANTEAFF. The CDR3 DNA reads as TGCAGCGTTGTTCCGGCGAACACTGAAGCTTTCTTT. V usage is TRBV29-1 and J usage is TRBJ1-1; D is uncertain. Trimming pared 4 bases from V and 1 base from J, leaving 7 bases between. This CDR3 comprises 12 residues. In germline, CDR1 is SQVTM, CDR2 ANQGSEA.

The chain recombines TRBV28 with TRBJ2-7, with D tentatively TRBD1 (5 bases). This CDR3 has 15 residues. The germline gives CDR1 MDHEN, CDR2 SYDVKM. V dropped 4 bases and J dropped 3 bases, with 16 bases sitting between them. CDR3 sequence reads: CASSSLTAKGYEQYF. The CDR3, as DNA: TGTGCCAGCAGTTCCCTGACAGCTAAGGGCTACGAGCAGTACTTC.

This clonotype has a count of ten or more. V is TRBV25-1 and J is TRBJ2-7; D is tentatively TRBD1 or TRBD2 (5 bases each). Trimming left V 4 bases short and J 3 bases short, with 16 bases between. Germline values: CDR1 MGHDK, CDR2 SYGVNS. CDR3 length: 15 residues. This chain's CDR3 is CASSGKGRYIYEQYF. CDR3 nucleotides: TGTGCCAGCAGTGGAAAGGGACGGTACATCTACGAGCAGTACTTC.

This clonotype has ten or more counts. V usage is TRBV28 and J usage is TRBJ2-7; possibly TRBD2 for D (5 bases). The germline V gene encodes CDR1 MDHEN and CDR2 SYDVKM. The CDR3 extends over 14 amino acids. Deletions cut 1 base from V and 2 bases from J, with 9 bases between. CDR3 sequence reads: CASSLYSDTYEQYF. The CDR3 nucleotides read TGTGCCAGCAGTTTATATAGCGACACCTACGAGCAGTACTTC.